This T cell receptor beta chain was sequenced during a study of response to subunit inactivated influenza vaccine. Study observations and caveats: Authors suggested each seasonal influenza vaccination recruits few new T cells.

In TCRdb, the RT-PCR reads were re-called with MiXCR into one record per CDR3 protein. The data hold about 310,000 distinct CDR3 sequences, with around 20% observed a single time. Note on this clonotype: What it recognizes is unknown.

Germline CDR1 reads LNHDA; CDR2 reads SQIVND (reference sequence). The ends lost 0 bases at V and 14 bases at J; junction bases unmatched: 8. The CDR3 covers 15 residues. Sequenced material: PBMCs from blood, taken approximately 22 months after vaccination. This TCR was recovered from a man aged 45 to 75 who received an inactivated influenza vaccine. The rearrangement joins TRBV19 to TRBJ2-1; 12 nucleotides line up with TRBD2. CDR3 coding DNA: TGTGCCAGTAGTATAGATATTACTAGCGGGGGGTCTGAGTTCTTC. Its protein is CASSIDITSGGSEFF.